This passage covers 27 T cell receptor beta chains from one sample sequenced in a study of T cells expressing NK-cell markers. TCRdb reprocessed the 5' RACE reads, with one entry per CDR3 protein and no DNA. The specimen's table records roughly 430,000 distinct CDR3 sequences. Sequenced: blood T cells: a sorted CD56 or NKG2C T cell subset, CD4+ or CD8+ T cells, or bulk PBMC T cells (not recorded which). The receptors shown here come from a woman between 18 and 75 years old in good health.

This rearrangement joins TRBV7-6 to TRBJ2-5; TCRdb indicates TRBD2, and absent DNA this call remains unverified. Germline CDR1 is SGHVS and CDR2 is FNYEAQ. The CDR3 sequence is 14 residues long. The CDR3 is CASSSRLGVETQYF.

The rearrangement links TRBV28 to TRBJ2-2; the TRBD2 assignment by TCRdb is unverifiable without DNA. CDR3 size: 15 residues. The V gene's germline CDR1 is MDHEN and CDR2 SYDVKM. This CDR3 reads CASSLWLENTGELFF.

V and J are TRBV12-3 or TRBV12-4 and TRBJ1-5. CDR3 length equals 14 residues. The CDR3 protein is CASSFARSNQPQHF.

The chain uses TRBV3-1 and TRBJ1-4; no DNA is available, so the TRBD1 call from TCRdb remains unchecked. Germline V gene data show CDR1 as LGHDT and CDR2 as YNNKEL (reference sequence). This CDR3 has 15 residues. CDR3 in amino acids: CASSPRGQVPEKLFF. The full variable domain, its missing parts supplied by reference TRBV3-1 and TRBJ1-4, is DTAVSQTPKYLVTQMGNDKSIKCEQNLGHDTMYWYKQDSKKFLKIMFSYNNKELIINETVPNRFSPKSPDKAHLNLHINSLELGDSAVYFCASSPRGQVPEKLFFGSGTQLSVL.

The V call is TRBV27, the J call TRBJ1-2; the TCRdb D gene call, TRBD1, has no DNA to confirm it. The length of the CDR3 is 15 residues. Per the germline V gene, CDR1 is MNHEY and CDR2 is SMNVEV (reference sequence). CDR3 residues: CASSRKNRGLGGYTF.

J is TRBJ2-2 and V is TRBV29-1. The length of the CDR3 is 15 residues. Germline V CDR1 and CDR2: SQVTM, ANQGSEA. CDR3 region: CSVGGWQSNTGELFF.

J is TRBJ2-6 and V is TRBV2; TCRdb's assignment of TRBD1 cannot be checked, as there is no DNA. Germline V gene data show CDR1 as SNHLY and CDR2 as FYNNEI. This CDR3 region has 16 residues. CDR3 sequence: CASSWDRESGANVLTF.

The genes are TRBV7-2 and TRBJ2-5; without DNA, the TCRdb call of TRBD1 cannot be checked. The germline CDR1 and CDR2 sequences are SGHTA and FQGNSA. CDR3 length: 14 amino acids. CDR3 region: CASGLQRGQETQYF.

This chain uses TRBV7-2 with TRBJ2-1. Per the germline V gene, CDR1 is SGHTA and CDR2 is FQGNSA. There are 12 residues in the CDR3. The CDR3 protein is CASGESYNEQFF. The variable domain in full, with the rest retrieved from reference TRBV7-2 and TRBJ2-1, is GAGVSQSPSNKVTEKGKDVELRCDPISGHTALYWYRQSLGQGLEFLIYFQGNSAPDKSGLPSDRFSAERTGGSVSTLTIQRTQQEDSAVYLCASGESYNEQFFGPGTRLTVL.

The chain links TRBV7-2 to TRBJ2-4; TCRdb outputs TRBD2, but without DNA this stays unchecked. Germline loops: CDR1 SGHTA, CDR2 FQGNSA. The CDR3 extends over 16 amino acids. CDR3 protein: CASSSLAGGPVNIQYF.

This sequence joins TRBV10-2 and TRBJ1-5. CDR1 and CDR2 from the germline V gene are WSHSY and SAAADI. The CDR3 has 13 residues. The CDR3 reads CASSEFVDQPQHF.

The V gene is TRBV15, the J gene TRBJ2-5. The CDR3 is made up of 18 amino acids. The germline CDR1 and CDR2 sequences are LNHNV and YYDKDF (reference sequence). This CDR3 is CATSRELAGGNYQETQYF.

J is TRBJ2-1 and V is TRBV7-9; TCRdb calls TRBD2, which cannot be checked without DNA. The CDR3 is 17 residues long. Germline V gene lookup returns CDR1 SEHNR and CDR2 FQNEAQ (reference sequence). CDR3 region: CASSLLAGANHYNEQFF.

The chain joins TRBV5-1 to TRBJ1-1; the D gene TCRdb calls, TRBD1, cannot be checked with no DNA. Germline V lookup: CDR1 SGHRS, CDR2 YFSETQ. There are 14 residues in the CDR3. The CDR3 reads CASSFRTPNTEAFF.

This rearrangement joins TRBV4-3 to TRBJ1-2; TCRdb reports TRBD1, a call that lacks DNA to check it against. This CDR3 is 16 amino acids long. CDR1 and CDR2 from the germline V gene are LGHNA and YSLEER. The CDR3 loop is CASSPGPGGANYGYTF.

The J gene is TRBJ1-5, the V gene TRBV28. CDR3 size: 14 residues. Germline assignment: CDR1 MDHEN and CDR2 SYDVKM. The CDR3 here is CASYYGGNNQPQHF.

V is TRBV9 and J is TRBJ2-2; as DNA is missing, the TRBD2 call by TCRdb cannot be tested. The CDR3 sequence is 21 residues long. CDR1 SGDLS and CDR2 YYNGEE come from the germline V gene. The CDR3 region is CASSGQGVVTGTRPNTGELFF.

V and J are TRBV10-3 and TRBJ2-5; the TRBD1 assignment by TCRdb is unverifiable without DNA. The germline gives CDR1 ENHRY, CDR2 SYGVKD. The length of the CDR3 is 14 residues. CDR3 amino acids: CAISESAPQETQYF.

The rearrangement uses TRBV11-1 and TRBJ2-1; TCRdb gives TRBD1 as the D gene, but with no DNA this cannot be confirmed. This CDR3 is 12 amino acids long. CDR1 is SGHAT and CDR2 is FQDESV in the germline V gene (reference sequence). The CDR3 sequence is CASSPGSDEQFF.

The CDR3 reads CASSLGLAANIQYF. The chain joins TRBV12-3 or TRBV12-4 to TRBJ2-4. The CDR3 extends over 14 amino acids.

CDR3 in amino acids: CASSYATGLAFF. This chain joins TRBV6-5 and TRBJ1-1; the TCRdb call, TRBD1, lacks DNA for checking. CDR3 size: 12 residues. CDR1 MNHEY and CDR2 SVGAGI come from the germline V gene.

V and J are TRBV7-6 and TRBJ2-1; TCRdb lists TRBD1, though no DNA is available to test this call. CDR3 length: 15 residues. Germline V gene lookup returns CDR1 SGHVS and CDR2 FNYEAQ. CDR3: CASSFDVDRPNEQFF.

The chain has TRBV14 and TRBJ2-3; TCRdb's D gene call, TRBD1, goes unchecked for lack of DNA. The CDR3 has 16 amino acids. Germline CDR1 SGHDN, CDR2 FVKESK. CDR3 sequence: CASSQGVFVGGDTQYF.

The V and J genes are TRBV10-3 and TRBJ2-5; TCRdb's D call of TRBD1 is untestable without DNA. The CDR3 has 13 residues. The germline V gene has CDR1 ENHRY and CDR2 SYGVKD. The CDR3 sequence is CAISDSGEETQYF.

The rearrangement links TRBV6-2 or TRBV6-3 to TRBJ2-7; the TCRdb call, TRBD1, lacks DNA for checking. The length of the CDR3 is 12 residues. Germline V gene lookup returns CDR1 MNHEY and CDR2 SVGEGT. CDR3 residues: CASSYSGGRQYF.

The chain has TRBV29-1 and TRBJ2-2; the D gene TCRdb calls, TRBD1, cannot be checked with no DNA. Germline V gene data show CDR1 as SQVTM and CDR2 as ANQGSEA. This CDR3 is built from 14 residues. The CDR3 loop reads CSVEVTGNTGELFF.

This chain links TRBV29-1 with TRBJ2-7. CDR1 and CDR2 (germline): SQVTM, ANQGSEA. The CDR3 extends over 11 amino acids. The CDR3 sequence: CSVRAYYEQYF.